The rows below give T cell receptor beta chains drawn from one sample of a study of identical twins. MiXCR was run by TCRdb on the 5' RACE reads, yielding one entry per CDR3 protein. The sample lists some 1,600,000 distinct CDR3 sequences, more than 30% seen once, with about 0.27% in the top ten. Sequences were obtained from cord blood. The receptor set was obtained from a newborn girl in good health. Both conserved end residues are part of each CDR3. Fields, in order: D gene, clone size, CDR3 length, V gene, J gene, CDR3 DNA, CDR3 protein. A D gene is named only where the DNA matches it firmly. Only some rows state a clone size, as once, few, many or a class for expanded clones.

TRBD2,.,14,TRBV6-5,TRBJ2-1,TGTGCCAGCGGCGGGGGGGCCCCCTACAATGAGCAGTTCTTC,CASGGGAPYNEQFF
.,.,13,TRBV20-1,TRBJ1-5,TGCAGTGCTAGAGCCGGGGCCTACCAGCCCCAGCATTTT,CSARAGAYQPQHF
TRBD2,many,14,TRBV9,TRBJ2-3,TGTGCCAGCAGCCGAGCGGGGGGCACAGATACGCAGTATTTT,CASSRAGGTDTQYF
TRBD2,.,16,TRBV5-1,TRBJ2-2,TGCGCCAGCAGCCCACTAGCGGAGGGGAACACCGGGGAGCTGTTTTTT,CASSPLAEGNTGELFF
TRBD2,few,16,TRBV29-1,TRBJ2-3,TGCAGCGCCATGGGACTAGCGGTGACTAGCACAGATACGCAGTATTTT,CSAMGLAVTSTDTQYF
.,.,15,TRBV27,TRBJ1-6,TGTGCCAGCAGAAAAAGGGACCTTTTGAATTCACCCCTCCACTTT,CASRKRDLLNSPLHF
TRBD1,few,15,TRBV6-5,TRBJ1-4,TGTGCCAGCAGTTACCTAGACAGGGGGCGAAGAAAACTGTTTTTT,CASSYLDRGRRKLFF
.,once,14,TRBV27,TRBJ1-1,TGTGCCAGCAGTTTATGGTCCGGGGGCGTTGAAGCTTTCTTT,CASSLWSGGVEAFF
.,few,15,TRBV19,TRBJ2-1,TGTGCCAGTAGTATAGGGACTAACTCCTACAATGAGCAGTTCTTC,CASSIGTNSYNEQFF
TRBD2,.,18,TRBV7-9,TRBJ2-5,TGTGCCAGCAGCTGGCGACCCCTTCTAGCGGGGATCAAAGAGACCCAGTACTTC,CASSWRPLLAGIKETQYF
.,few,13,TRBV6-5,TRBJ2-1,TGTGCCAGCAGTTACTCGTGGTCCAATGAGCAGTTCTTC,CASSYSWSNEQFF
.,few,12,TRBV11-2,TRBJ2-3,TGTGCCAGCAGCTTAGAAGTAAATACGCAGTATTTT,CASSLEVNTQYF
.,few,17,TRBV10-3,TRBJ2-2,TGTGCCATCAGTGACCAAGTAACAGGGTGGAACACCGGGGAGCTGTTTTTT,CAISDQVTGWNTGELFF
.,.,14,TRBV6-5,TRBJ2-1,TGTGCCAGCACCCCCGTCCTGACTTACAATGAGCAGTTCTTC,CASTPVLTYNEQFF
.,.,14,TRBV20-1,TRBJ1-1,TGCAGTGCTAGAGAGGGACACACAAACACTGAAGCTTCCTTT,CSAREGHTNTEASF
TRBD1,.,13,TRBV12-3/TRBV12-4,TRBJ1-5,TGTGCCAGCAGCACGACAGGGGATCAGCCCCAGCATTTT,CASSTTGDQPQHF
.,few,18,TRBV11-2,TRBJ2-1,TGTGCCAGCAGCTTAGTAAGTGGGGGGATGAGCTCCTACAATGAGCAGTTCTTC,CASSLVSGGMSSYNEQFF
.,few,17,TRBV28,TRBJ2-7,TGTGCCAGCAGTGAAAAGCCGGCGGGTCCCTTTTCCTACGAGCAGTACTTC,CASSEKPAGPFSYEQYF
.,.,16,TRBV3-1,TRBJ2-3,TGTGCCAGCAGCCAAGCGGGGAGTAGGTTCACAGATACGCAGTATTTT,CASSQAGSRFTDTQYF
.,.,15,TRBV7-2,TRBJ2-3,TGTGCCAGCAGCTTACGGACGGCTAGCACAGATACGCAGTATTTT,CASSLRTASTDTQYF
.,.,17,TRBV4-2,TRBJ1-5,TGTGCCAGCAGCCAACAGGATTTGAGGGTGGGCAATCAGCCCCAGCATTTT,CASSQQDLRVGNQPQHF
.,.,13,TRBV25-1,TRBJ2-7,TGTGCCAGCAGTGTCGGGTTTACCTACGAGCAGTACTTC,CASSVGFTYEQYF
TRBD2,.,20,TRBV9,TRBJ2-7,TGTGCCAGCAGCGTAGCATCGGGACTAGCGGGGGGGAGCTCCTACAATGAGCAGTACTTC,CASSVASGLAGGSSYNEQYF
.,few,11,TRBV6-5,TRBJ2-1,TGTGCCGTGGGAGTAGGAAATGAGCAGTTCTTC,CAVGVGNEQFF
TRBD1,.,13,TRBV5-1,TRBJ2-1,TGCGCCAGCAGGAAGGGACAGGGAGACCCTCAGTTCTTC,CASRKGQGDPQFF
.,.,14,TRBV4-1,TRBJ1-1,TGCGCCAGCAGCCAAGACAGGGACCGTCCTGAAGCTTTCTTT,CASSQDRDRPEAFF
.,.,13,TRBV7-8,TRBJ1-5,TGTGCCAGCAGTCCATCCGGGGTACAGCCCCCGCATTTT,CASSPSGVQPPHF